The rows below give T cell receptor beta chains drawn from one sample of a study of naive and memory T cell subsets. TCRdb re-analysed the UMI-ligation and nested PCR reads in MiXCR, keeping a single row per CDR3 protein. The repertoire has about 120,000 distinct CDR3 sequences, around 35% of them found once; the top ten carry less than 1%. The sequencing input was central memory CD4+ T cells from blood. These receptors came from a human donor in good health. Each CDR3 is given with its conserved first and last residue. Each record gives: J gene, V gene, D gene, clone size, CDR3 length, CDR3 protein, CDR3 DNA. The D gene is left open where the match is weak. The size entry is marked missing in some rows and otherwise reads once, few, many or a size class.

TRBJ2-7	TRBV20-1	.	few	10	CSASIAGQYF	TGCAGTGCTAGCATCGCAGGGCAGTACTTC
TRBJ2-7	TRBV5-1	TRBD1	few	16	CASSLLQGQGNYEQYF	TGCGCCAGCAGCTTGTTACAGGGACAGGGGAACTACGAGCAGTACTTC
TRBJ2-4	TRBV20-1	.	few	14	CSARDSSAKNIQYF	TGCAGTGCTAGAGATTCTAGCGCCAAAAACATTCAGTACTTC
TRBJ2-4	TRBV7-9	.	few	11	CAVGAKNIQYF	TGTGCTGTTGGGGCCAAAAACATTCAGTACTTC
TRBJ2-1	TRBV12-3/TRBV12-4	.	.	17	CASSPSGGLALNNEQFF	TGTGCCAGCAGTCCCTCGGGGGGCCTAGCGTTGAACAATGAGCAGTTCTTC
TRBJ2-3	TRBV12-3/TRBV12-4	.	.	14	CASSSFTSTDTQYF	TGTGCCAGCAGTTCCTTCACTAGCACAGATACGCAGTATTTT
TRBJ2-5	TRBV6-1	TRBD1	.	14	CASIFYRGRETQYF	TGTGCCAGCATCTTCTACAGGGGGCGGGAGACCCAGTACTTC
TRBJ2-1	TRBV4-1	.	.	16	CASRRERSTYSSEQFF	TGCGCCAGCAGGCGCGAGCGTTCCACCTATTCTAGTGAGCAGTTCTTC
TRBJ1-5	TRBV15	.	.	17	CATSRDRLGSRGQPQHF	TGTGCCACCAGCAGAGATCGGTTAGGGAGTAGGGGCCAGCCCCAGCATTTT
TRBJ2-5	TRBV7-2	.	few	17	CASSPRGAGSDPETQYF	TGTGCCAGCAGCCCCCGGGGGGCGGGGAGTGACCCGGAGACCCAGTACTTC
TRBJ2-6	TRBV2	.	few	15	CASRERNSGANVLTF	TGTGCCAGCAGGGAAAGAAACTCTGGGGCCAACGTCCTGACTTTC
TRBJ2-1	TRBV7-9	TRBD2	.	14	CASSPPSSGNEQFF	TGTGCCAGCAGCCCCCCGAGTAGCGGGAATGAGCAGTTCTTC
TRBJ1-2	TRBV7-9	TRBD1	.	15	CASSLGGDRPYGYTF	TGTGCCAGCAGCTTAGGTGGGGACAGACCCTATGGCTACACCTTC
TRBJ2-5	TRBV28	TRBD2	.	16	CASSLFAGGLIETQYF	TGTGCCAGCAGTTTATTTGCGGGAGGGCTCATCGAGACCCAGTACTTC
TRBJ2-7	TRBV28	TRBD1	.	16	CASSFSPGTGHREQYF	TGTGCCAGCAGTTTTAGTCCGGGGACAGGGCACCGCGAGCAGTACTTC
TRBJ1-1	TRBV30	.	few	12	CALRPGNTEAFF	TGTGCCTTAAGGCCGGGGAACACTGAAGCTTTCTTT
TRBJ2-3	TRBV7-9	.	.	16	CASSREVPLAADTQYF	TGTGCCAGCAGCCGAGAGGTACCTCTGGCGGCAGATACGCAGTATTTT
TRBJ2-7	TRBV28	.	many	15	CASSIAGTLTYEQYF	TGTGCCAGCAGTATCGCTGGGACACTCACCTACGAGCAGTACTTC
TRBJ2-3	TRBV29-1	.	many	13	CSVGGAMGDTQYF	TGCAGCGTTGGGGGGGCGATGGGAGATACGCAGTATTTT
TRBJ2-5	TRBV6-1	TRBD2	once	15	CASSGLTSGSETQYF	TGTGCCAGCAGTGGACTGACTAGCGGGTCCGAGACCCAGTACTTC
TRBJ2-2	TRBV7-2	.	.	15	CASSRDPISTGELFF	TGTGCCAGCAGCCGGGACCCGATTAGCACCGGGGAGCTGTTTTTT
TRBJ2-1	TRBV7-8	.	.	15	CASSEQRNLYNEQFF	TGTGCCAGCAGCGAACAGAGAAACCTCTACAATGAGCAGTTCTTC
TRBJ2-1	TRBV7-2	TRBD2	many	16	CASSAKTSVRNNEQFF	TGTGCCAGCAGCGCCAAGACTAGCGTAAGGAACAATGAGCAGTTCTTC
TRBJ2-5	TRBV6-2/TRBV6-3	.	few	14	CASKGEVYQETQYF	TGTGCCAGCAAAGGGGAGGTATACCAAGAGACCCAGTACTTC
TRBJ1-1	TRBV6-5	.	once	15	CASSYSQQGRTEAFF	TGTGCCAGCAGTTACTCGCAGCAGGGTCGCACTGAAGCTTTCTTT
TRBJ2-7	TRBV5-1	TRBD1	.	15	CASSEGTGAAYEQYF	TGCGCCAGCAGCGAGGGGACAGGGGCGGCATACGAGCAGTACTTC
TRBJ2-1	TRBV24-1	TRBD2	few	16	CATSDRWTSGINEQFF	TGTGCCACCAGTGACCGGTGGACTAGCGGGATCAATGAGCAGTTCTTC
TRBJ1-5	TRBV20-1	.	.	15	CSARDGKKAGQPQHF	TGCAGTGCTAGAGACGGGAAGAAGGCGGGTCAGCCCCAGCATTTT
TRBJ2-3	TRBV25-1	.	few	13	CASGDWHTDTQYF	TGTGCCAGCGGGGACTGGCACACAGATACGCAGTATTTT
TRBJ2-1	TRBV5-1	TRBD2	.	19	CASSRLQQPGLAGYNEQFF	TGCGCCAGCAGCCGGCTACAGCAACCGGGACTAGCGGGATACAATGAGCAGTTCTTC
TRBJ1-2	TRBV6-5	.	.	15	CASSYSSTINYGYTF	TGTGCCAGCAGTTACTCGTCAACGATTAACTATGGCTACACCTTC
TRBJ2-6	TRBV6-1	.	.	15	CASRPGGSGANVLTF	TGTGCCAGCAGACCCGGGGGCTCTGGGGCCAACGTCCTGACTTTC
TRBJ2-5	TRBV4-3	.	many	14	CASSQGQGGETQYF	TGCGCCAGCAGCCAAGGGCAGGGAGGAGAGACCCAGTACTTC
TRBJ2-5	TRBV15	.	.	14	CATSRPETWETQYF	TGTGCCACCAGCAGACCAGAGACATGGGAGACCCAGTACTTC
TRBJ2-1	TRBV29-1	TRBD1	few	14	CSVKVGTGDWVQFF	TGCAGCGTCAAAGTCGGGACAGGGGATTGGGTGCAGTTCTTC
TRBJ2-1	TRBV20-1	.	.	14	CSADFNRAVNEQFF	TGCAGTGCTGATTTTAACAGGGCGGTCAATGAGCAGTTCTTC
TRBJ2-5	TRBV5-6	TRBD2	.	15	CASSSSGSSWETQYF	TGTGCCAGCAGCTCTAGCGGGAGTTCGTGGGAGACCCAGTACTTC
TRBJ2-6	TRBV6-2/TRBV6-3	.	.	15	CATFRSISGANVLTF	TGTGCCACATTTAGAAGCATTTCTGGGGCCAACGTCCTGACTTTC
TRBJ2-7	TRBV28	TRBD1	.	16	CASRQAGTGYLYEQYF	TGTGCCAGCAGACAAGCCGGGACAGGGTACCTGTACGAGCAGTACTTC
TRBJ2-1	TRBV4-2	TRBD2	.	16	CASSPHTSGRDNEQFF	TGTGCCAGCAGCCCACACACTAGCGGGCGCGACAATGAGCAGTTCTTC
TRBJ2-4	TRBV28	TRBD2	few	13	CASTGGGRNIQYF	TGTGCCAGCACGGGGGGGGGGCGGAACATTCAGTACTTC
TRBJ2-5	TRBV18	TRBD1	few	14	CASSSDRSTETQYF	TGTGCCAGCTCATCGGACAGGTCCACAGAGACCCAGTACTTC
TRBJ1-1	TRBV20-1	.	once	15	CSARRSGAMNTEAFF	TGCAGTGCTAGAAGGTCCGGGGCCATGAACACTGAAGCTTTCTTT
TRBJ2-6	TRBV30	.	few	16	CAWGRRTHSGANVLTF	TGTGCCTGGGGACGGCGGACCCACTCTGGGGCCAACGTCCTGACTTTC
TRBJ2-5	TRBV28	.	few	14	CASSSSGREETQYF	TGTGCCAGCAGTTCCAGCGGGCGAGAAGAGACCCAGTACTTC
TRBJ2-2	TRBV10-2	TRBD2	few	17	CASSDRLSGRIWGELFF	TGCGCCAGCAGTGACCGGTTAAGCGGGAGGATTTGGGGGGAGCTGTTTTTT
TRBJ1-1	TRBV20-1	.	few	13	CSARGDLRSGAFF	TGCAGTGCTAGAGGAGACCTCCGGTCAGGAGCTTTCTTT
TRBJ1-5	TRBV6-6	.	.	16	CASSPPRTGGNQPQHF	TGTGCCAGCAGTCCCCCCCGGACCGGCGGCAATCAGCCCCAGCATTTT
TRBJ2-1	TRBV9	.	few	12	CASSPHYNEQFF	TGTGCCAGCAGCCCGCATTACAATGAGCAGTTCTTC